Listed here are 30 T cell receptor beta chains from one sample, sequenced in a study of blood T cells in healthy people across ages. PCR was performed a second time for roughly 7 to 11 cycles using a sample-barcoded 5' primer and a J-beta primer mix. TCRdb analysed the 5' RACE reads with MiXCR anew, one entry per CDR3 protein. Counted here are approximately 800,000 distinct CDR3 sequences, roughly 25% occurring once; the ten biggest clones make up 3.7%. The same sample was also studied in work on T cells of mothers and their children.

Sequencing used blood. Receptors were obtained from a boy aged 10-17 years in good health.

This clonotype has more than one count but fewer than ten. The V gene is TRBV4-3, the J gene TRBJ2-3; TRBD1 matches at 7 bases. V dropped 0 bases and J dropped 5; count of bases not matched to a gene: 5. CDR3 size: 15 residues. CDR1 is LGHNA and CDR2 is YSLEER in the germline V gene. CDR3 nucleotides: TGCGCCAGCAGCCAAGAGGGGACAGAAGAAGATACGCAGTATTTT. Translating gives CASSQEGTEEDTQYF.

This clonotype was counted between two and nine times. This chain joins TRBV13 and TRBJ2-5, with D tentatively TRBD1 or TRBD2 (7 bases each). The better agreement between TRBJ2-7 and the DNA end casts doubt on the J call. The CDR3 is 16 residues long. In germline, CDR1 is PRHDT, CDR2 FYEKMQ (reference sequence). CDR3 bases: TGTGCCAGCAGCTTAGGCAGGGGGGGGCCGACCTACGAGCAGTACTTC. Its translation is CASSLGRGGPTYEQYF.

The chain recombines TRBV4-3 with TRBJ2-3; TRBD2 matches 7 bases. The trim removed 1 base at V and 5 bases at J, leaving 3 bases unmatched. CDR3 length: 14 amino acids. Germline CDR1 reads LGHNA; CDR2 reads YSLEER. Here the CDR3 reads CASSQGGEGDTQYF. As DNA, the CDR3 is TGCGCCAGCAGCCAAGGCGGGGAGGGAGATACGCAGTATTTT.

This clonotype showed up many times. CDR3 region: CSASRTTATDTQYF. In DNA form, the CDR3 reads TGCAGTGCTAGTAGGACTACCGCCACAGATACGCAGTATTTT. The V gene is TRBV20-1, the J gene TRBJ2-3, with D possibly being TRBD2 (6 bases). Germline lookup yields CDR1 DFQATT and CDR2 SNEGSKA (reference sequence). This CDR3 region has 14 residues. Trimming removed 3 bases at V and 2 bases at J, with 12 bases between.

V gene TRBV3-1 combines with J gene TRBJ2-7; D not certain. V gave up 4 bases and J gave up 5 bases, with 12 bases separating them. CDR3 size: 13 residues. Per germline, CDR1 LGHDT and CDR2 YNNKEL (reference sequence). CDR3 in amino acids: CASSLYESHEQYF. The CDR3 DNA follows: TGTGCCAGCAGCCTCTATGAGAGTCACGAGCAGTACTTC.

The chain employs TRBV20-1 and TRBJ2-5, with 8 bases identical to TRBD1. The J call is in doubt because the DNA end fits TRBJ2-7 better. The CDR3 spans 13 residues. Germline CDR1 is DFQATT and CDR2 is SNEGSKA (reference sequence). CDR3 nucleotides: TGCAGTGCTGAGGGACAGGCGTTTTACGAGCAGTACTTC. Translating it yields CSAEGQAFYEQYF.

This chain joins TRBV5-8 and TRBJ2-1; TRBD2 matches at 10 bases. V shed 7 bases, J shed 0 bases, and the junction held 7 bases outside the gene matches. This CDR3 is built from 16 residues. The germline V gene encodes CDR1 SGHTS and CDR2 YDEGEE. CDR3: CASWLAGASSYNEQFF. CDR3 in DNA: TGTGCCAGCTGGCTAGCGGGGGCCAGCTCCTACAATGAGCAGTTCTTC.

The chain employs TRBV5-1 and TRBJ2-1; D is perhaps TRBD1 (7 bases). V shed 7 bases and J shed 1 base, with 15 bases lying between them. Germline CDR1 and CDR2: SGHRS and YFSETQ. The CDR3 totals 15 residues. CDR3 protein: CASSSEGASYNEQFF. The CDR3 DNA is TGCGCCAGCTCCTCGGAGGGGGCGTCCTACAATGAGCAGTTCTTC.

There are a few counts of this clonotype. This clone may be a read error of a much larger clone one base away. J is TRBJ1-4 and V is TRBV13; D perhaps matches TRBD1 (6 bases). CDR3 length: 16 amino acids. CDR1 PRHDT and CDR2 FYEKMQ come from the germline V gene (reference sequence). CDR3 in DNA: TGTGCCGGCAGCCTCACAGGGTTTGCAACTAATGAAAAACTGTTTTTT. This sequence encodes CAGSLTGFATNEKLFF.

The V gene is TRBV12-3 or TRBV12-4, the J gene TRBJ2-3, with TRBD1 identical over 7 bases. The CDR3 spans 15 residues. V was clipped by 4 bases and J by 2 bases; unmatched bases: 6. CDR3 nucleotide sequence: TGTGCCAGCAGTTCAACAGGGGTAAACACAGATACGCAGTATTTT. Translated: CASSSTGVNTDTQYF.

V gene TRBV29-1 combines with J gene TRBJ2-7; 7 bases fit TRBD2. The CDR3 runs to 14 residues. Germline-derived CDR1 and CDR2 are SQVTM and ANQGSEA. V shed 4 bases, J shed 2 bases, and the junction held 8 bases outside the gene matches. CDR3 DNA: TGCAGCGTTGGGGAGGGTACGGGGACCTACGAGCAGTACTTC. The encoded protein is CSVGEGTGTYEQYF.

V gene TRBV6-6 combines with J gene TRBJ1-1, with a weak D call TRBD1 (6 bases). The V end lost 8 bases, the J end lost 3 bases, and 13 bases lay between the germline ends. CDR1 and CDR2 from the germline V gene are MNHNY and SVGAGI (reference sequence). This CDR3 is 13 amino acids long. The CDR3 spells CASGGHIYTEAFF. The CDR3 DNA is TGTGCCAGCGGGGGGCACATCTACACTGAAGCTTTCTTT.

V is TRBV5-1 and J is TRBJ1-4; 8 nucleotides match TRBD1. Looked up from germline, CDR1 is SGHRS and CDR2 is YFSETQ. Losses at the gene ends were 5 bases for V and 8 bases for J; bases not matched to a gene: 8. The CDR3 contains 14 residues. CDR3 nucleotides: TGCGCCAGCAGGGCCGGGACAGGAGGGGAAAAACTGTTTTTT. It yields the protein CASRAGTGGEKLFF.

This clonotype has a handful of counts. The chain uses TRBV9 and TRBJ1-4; D is ambiguous. CDR1 and CDR2 (germline): SGDLS, YYNGEE. This CDR3 has 12 residues. The V end lost 7 bases, the J end lost 7 bases, and 11 bases lay between the germline ends. DNA for the CDR3: TGTGCCAGCGGCGGGGTGGGTGAAAAACTGTTTTTT. Encoded protein: CASGGVGEKLFF.

A word on this clonotype: The germline gene is not matched at one end of the junction; a read error may be the cause. The chain is built from TRBV27 and TRBJ1-2; 8 nucleotides match TRBD1. Germline-derived CDR1 and CDR2 are MNHEY and SMNVEV (reference sequence). The CDR3 extends over 14 amino acids. The CDR3 DNA sequence: TGTGCCAGCAGTGTAGGACAGGGCCACGGTGGCCACACCTTC. Protein sequence: CASSVGQGHGGHTF.

The V call is TRBV20-1, the J call TRBJ1-5, with no clear D. Trimming stripped 6 bases from V and 2 bases from J, with 17 bases between. This CDR3 comprises 15 residues. CDR1 is DFQATT and CDR2 is SNEGSKA in the germline V gene (reference sequence). CDR3 DNA sequence: TGCAGTGCCCCAATGCAGAGTGGAGGCAATCAGCCCCAGCATTTT. It specifies CSAPMQSGGNQPQHF.

V usage is TRBV20-1 and J usage is TRBJ2-5; 9 bases match TRBD1. The CDR3 runs 15 residues. The germline gives CDR1 DFQATT, CDR2 SNEGSKA (reference sequence). The V segment lost 0 bases and the J segment 4 bases; nucleotides outside the gene matches: 6. In DNA form, the CDR3 reads TGCAGTGCTAGAGATATCGGGACAGGGATAGAGACCCAGTACTTC. This encodes CSARDIGTGIETQYF.

The gene calls are TRBV6-5 and TRBJ1-2; no definite D call. Germline loops: CDR1 MNHEY, CDR2 SVGAGI. The CDR3 is 15 residues long. Trimming took 0 bases from V and 5 from J, leaving 13 bases between them. Here the CDR3 DNA reads TGTGCCAGCAGTTACTCGAACGGAGCTCCTTATGGCTACACCTTC. Translating gives CASSYSNGAPYGYTF.

This chain uses TRBV10-3 with TRBJ2-1; 7 bases match TRBD2. The V gene's germline CDR1 is ENHRY and CDR2 SYGVKD. V was pared by 10 bases and J by 8 bases, with 20 bases of the junction left unmatched. The length of the CDR3 is 16 residues. CDR3 region: CASNPEPGLLVHEQFF. The CDR3 DNA reads TGTGCCAGCAACCCGGAGCCGGGACTATTAGTACATGAGCAGTTCTTC.

This clonotype was seen many times. The rearrangement joins TRBV2 to TRBJ1-5; maybe TRBD1 (5 bases). This CDR3 has 16 amino acids. V was trimmed by 6 bases and J by 0 bases, leaving 15 bases between them. CDR1 SNHLY and CDR2 FYNNEI come from the germline V gene. The CDR3 nucleotides are TGTGCCAGCAGGGAAAGGACATTTGATAGCAATCAGCCCCAGCATTTT. This sequence encodes CASRERTFDSNQPQHF.

This clonotype was detected only a few times. This chain joins TRBV20-1 and TRBJ2-3; TRBD2 agrees at 9 bases. Trimming removed 6 bases from V and 6 bases from J; junction bases left unmatched: 13. The CDR3 is 15 residues long. CDR1 is DFQATT, CDR2 SNEGSKA, per germline (reference sequence). The CDR3 region is CSAIWTSVHGDTQYF. The CDR3 DNA reads as TGCAGTGCCATTTGGACTAGCGTCCATGGGGATACGCAGTATTTT.

Of note for this clonotype: At one boundary the junction diverges from the germline segment, which might be a read error. This chain links TRBV5-5 with TRBJ2-5; D gene ambiguous. The CDR3 consists of 13 residues. The germline V gene has CDR1 SGHKS and CDR2 YYEKEE (reference sequence). The CDR3 sequence: CAGSLDGIGTQYF. Written as DNA, the CDR3 is TGTGCCGGCAGCTTGGATGGGATTGGAACCCAGTACTTC.

This clonotype has just a few counts. The J gene is TRBJ2-1, the V gene TRBV6-1; the D gene is possibly TRBD2 (6 bases). Germline CDR1 reads MNHNS; CDR2 reads SASEGT. This CDR3 comprises 16 residues. Trimming took off 8 bases at V and 0 bases at J, with 17 bases between the two ends. The CDR3 spells CASRTLASSSYNEQFF. DNA of the CDR3: TGTGCCAGCCGGACTCTAGCGTCGAGCTCCTACAATGAGCAGTTCTTC.

The sample holds a few counts of this clonotype. The chain carries TRBV4-1 and TRBJ1-4; a possible D gene is TRBD1 (5 bases). V was cut by 0 bases and J by 8 bases, with 13 bases left in between. The CDR3 sequence is 15 residues long. CDR1 is MGHRA, CDR2 YSYEKL, per germline. CDR3 loop: CASSQDWGLTEKLFF. CDR3 sequence (DNA): TGCGCCAGCAGCCAAGATTGGGGCCTCACGGAAAAACTGTTTTTT.

This rearrangement joins TRBV7-9 to TRBJ2-7; 13 bases line up with TRBD2. The germline gives CDR1 SEHNR, CDR2 FQNEAQ (reference sequence). The junction had 13 bases not matched to a gene; V was cut back by 4 bases and J by 7 bases. This CDR3 spans 17 amino acids. The CDR3 is CASSSGLAGPPWGEQYF. CDR3 nucleotide sequence: TGTGCCAGCAGCTCGGGACTAGCGGGACCTCCGTGGGGGGAGCAGTACTTC.

The rearrangement uses TRBV13 and TRBJ2-3, with D possibly TRBD1 on 6 matching bases. V lost 5 bases to trimming and J lost 1 base, with 16 bases between them. CDR1 and CDR2 from the germline V gene are PRHDT and FYEKMQ (reference sequence). The CDR3 has 16 amino acids. The CDR3 nucleotides are TGTGCCAGCAGCCCACAAACAGGGAAACGCACAGATACGCAGTATTTT. This encodes CASSPQTGKRTDTQYF.

CDR3 sequence (DNA): TGCAGTGCTAGGCTAGCGGGGGGGCTCGGTGAGACCCAGTACTTC. Protein product: CSARLAGGLGETQYF. The rearrangement joins TRBV20-1 to TRBJ2-5, with 12 bases matching TRBD2. The V and J ends lost 3 bases and 5 bases, in that order; junction bases with no gene match: 7. The germline gives CDR1 DFQATT, CDR2 SNEGSKA (reference sequence). This CDR3 spans 15 amino acids.

The chain links TRBV7-9 to TRBJ2-7; 7 bases align to TRBD1. V dropped 3 bases and J dropped 3; count of bases not matched to a gene: 14. Germline CDR1 and CDR2: SEHNR and FQNEAQ (reference sequence). The length of the CDR3 is 17 residues. CDR3 residues: CASSFPLDRDRVYEQYF. The CDR3 bases are TGTGCCAGCAGCTTCCCCTTAGACCGGGACAGAGTCTACGAGCAGTACTTC.

The gene calls are TRBV29-1 and TRBJ2-3, with 10 bases that match TRBD2. The CDR3 has 14 amino acids. V lost 4 bases to trimming and J lost 5 bases; unmatched junction nucleotides: 6. CDR1 and CDR2 (germline): SQVTM, ANQGSEA. The CDR3 sequence: CSVVVAGGVDTQYF. The DNA for the CDR3 is TGCAGCGTTGTGGTAGCGGGAGGTGTAGATACGCAGTATTTT.

The CDR3 loop is CASILLTVLNTEAFF. The CDR3 DNA is TGTGCCAGCATTCTCCTGACGGTTTTGAACACTGAAGCTTTCTTT. The genes are TRBV2 and TRBJ1-1; D is unresolved. From germline, CDR1 is SNHLY and CDR2 FYNNEI. CDR3 length: 15 residues. The V gene lost 7 bases and the J gene lost 0 bases, with 15 bases spanning the gap.